Below, 20 T cell receptor beta chains from the same sample are listed, as sequenced in a study of OX40 agonist ivuxolimab in advanced cancers. The assay was immunoSEQ multiplex PCR, and TCRdb's table has in-frame clones only and misses some. The data contain about 79,000 clones, 90% of them singletons. Sequencing was performed on CD4+ or CD8+ T cells sorted from blood, taken in a trial of the OX40 agonist ivuxolimab. These receptors all come from an adult with an advanced solid tumor such as melanoma, head and neck, liver or kidney cancer.

The V and J genes are TRBV18 and TRBJ2-3, with D unclear. Deletions cut 2 bases from V and 1 base from J, with 4 bases between. CDR1 and CDR2 from the germline V gene are KGHSH and LQKENI. CDR3 size: 13 residues. CDR3 nucleotides: TGTGCCAGCTCACCAGCCCGCACAGATACGCAGTATTTT. This codes for CASSPARTDTQYF.

This rearrangement joins TRBV11-2 to TRBJ1-2, with a tentative D call TRBD1 (6 bases). Per the germline V gene, CDR1 is SGHAT and CDR2 is FQNNGV. This CDR3 has 14 amino acids. V was clipped by 1 base and J by 7 bases, with 13 bases between them. In nucleotides, the CDR3 is TGTGCCAGCAGCTTAGTACTACAGGGTGGTGGCTACACCTTC. Amino acids: CASSLVLQGGGYTF. The variable domain in full, completed from reference TRBV11-2 and TRBJ1-2, reads EAGVAQSPRYKIIEKRQSVAFWCNPISGHATLYWYQQILGQGPKLLIQFQNNGVVDDSQLPKDRFSAERLKGVDSTLKIQPAKLEDSAVYLCASSLVLQGGGYTFGSGTRLTVV.

The rearrangement links TRBV10-3 to TRBJ2-7; D may be TRBD1 (6 bases). With 0 bases removed from V and 9 bases from J, the gap between germline ends came to 12 bases. From germline, CDR1 is ENHRY and CDR2 SYGVKD. The CDR3 consists of 13 residues. The CDR3 reads CAISESDPQGQYF. In nucleotides, the CDR3 is TGTGCCATCAGTGAGTCCGACCCACAGGGGCAGTACTTC.

This chain joins TRBV28 and TRBJ2-6; D might be TRBD1 or TRBD2, each matching 5 bases. Trimming took off 1 base at V and 0 bases at J, with 13 bases between the two ends. The CDR3 covers 18 residues. Germline V gene lookup returns CDR1 MDHEN and CDR2 SYDVKM. CDR3 in DNA: TGTGCCAGCAGTTTATCCGGGACGGGGAGCTCTGGGGCCAACGTCCTGACTTTC. Translating gives CASSLSGTGSSGANVLTF.

This clone is a singleton in its sample. The chain joins TRBV5-1 to TRBJ2-1; 8 nucleotides agree with TRBD1. V lost 2 bases and J lost 3; bases outside the gene matches: 4. Germline V gives CDR1 SGHRS, CDR2 YFSETQ. The CDR3 contains 15 residues. Here the CDR3 DNA reads TGCGCCAGCAGCTTTGGAGACAGGGGCTACAATGAGCAGTTCTTC. Protein: CASSFGDRGYNEQFF.

The V call is TRBV6-1, the J call TRBJ1-1; D is ambiguous. V was pared by 1 base and J by 2 bases, with 8 bases between. The CDR3 has 14 amino acids. Germline-derived CDR1 and CDR2 are MNHNS and SASEGT. The CDR3 reads CASSEGRGNTEAFF. CDR3 sequence (DNA): TGTGCCAGCAGTGAAGGTCGGGGTAACACTGAAGCTTTCTTT.

This clone was detected only once. The chain joins TRBV5-6 to TRBJ2-3; 12 bases are shared with TRBD2. The CDR3 sequence is 14 residues long. Germline CDR1 is SGHDT and CDR2 is YYEEEE. The V and J ends lost 5 bases and 5 bases, in that order; junction bases with no gene match: 3. The CDR3: CASRPTSGGDTQYF. The CDR3 DNA reads TGTGCCAGCAGGCCGACTAGCGGGGGAGATACGCAGTATTTT.

The rearrangement uses TRBV6-5 and TRBJ2-3; unclear D gene. The CDR3 consists of 14 residues. Trimming removed 7 bases from V and 2 bases from J, with 13 bases in between. Germline lookup yields CDR1 MNHEY and CDR2 SVGAGI. Here the CDR3 DNA reads TGTGCCAGCAAGATCGTGCAGGTCACAGATACGCAGTATTTT. It translates to CASKIVQVTDTQYF.

V is TRBV10-1 and J is TRBJ1-6, with 7 positions matching TRBD1. The J segment lost 5 bases and the V segment lost 0 bases, leaving 4 bases of the junction unmatched. CDR3 length: 16 amino acids. Per the germline V gene, CDR1 is WNHNN and CDR2 is SYGVQD (reference sequence). DNA of the CDR3: TGCGCCAGCAGTGAGTCCGACAGGGACCATAATTCACCCCTCCACTTT. This translates into CASSESDRDHNSPLHF.

This chain uses TRBV6-5 with TRBJ1-1; D is undetermined. The length of the CDR3 is 14 residues. The ends were cut back, 5 bases at V and 3 bases at J, with 13 bases in the middle. In germline, CDR1 is MNHEY, CDR2 SVGAGI. The CDR3 region is CASSLRLEYTEAFF. The CDR3 DNA follows: TGTGCCAGCAGTCTTCGCTTAGAGTACACTGAAGCTTTCTTT.

This clone was detected once. This sequence joins TRBV30 and TRBJ1-1; 7 bases agree with TRBD1. Germline trimming cut 3 bases from V and 1 base from J; bases unmatched to any gene: 2. CDR1 is GTSNPN and CDR2 is SVGIG in the germline V gene (reference sequence). The length of the CDR3 is 13 residues. CDR3 residues: CAWSRTGNTEAFF. CDR3 DNA sequence: TGTGCCTGGAGCCGGACAGGGAACACTGAAGCTTTCTTT.

The chain uses TRBV5-1 and TRBJ2-5; no clear D. The CDR3 has 17 amino acids. The V end was cut by 0 bases, the J end by 0 bases, with 15 bases between. Germline CDR1 and CDR2: SGHRS and YFSETQ. CDR3 in DNA: TGCGCCAGCAGCTTGGCCGGAGAGGTGGGGTACCAAGAGACCCAGTACTTC. This codes for CASSLAGEVGYQETQYF.

The chain is built from TRBV5-5 and TRBJ1-1, with D maybe TRBD1 (6 bases). Trimming removed 0 bases at V and 4 bases at J, with 7 bases between. This CDR3 is built from 13 residues. The V gene's germline CDR1 is SGHKS and CDR2 YYEKEE (reference sequence). CDR3 protein: CASSLEQGTEAFF. The CDR3 DNA sequence: TGTGCCAGCAGCTTGGAACAGGGCACTGAAGCTTTCTTT. The complete variable domain, with remaining parts taken from reference TRBV5-5 and TRBJ1-1, reads DAGVTQSPTHLIKTRGQQVTLRCSPISGHKSVSWYQQVLGQGPQFIFQYYEKEERGRGNFPDRFSARQFPNYSSELNVNALLLGDSALYLCASSLEQGTEAFFGQGTRLTVV.

The chain couples TRBV30 to TRBJ2-2; possibly TRBD1 for D (6 bases). The V gene lost 2 bases and the J gene lost 1 base, with 17 bases spanning the gap. The CDR3 is made up of 17 amino acids. CDR1 is GTSNPN, CDR2 SVGIG, per germline (reference sequence). The CDR3, as DNA: TGTGCCTGGAGTTCACCCGCCCAGACAGGGAACACCGGGGAGCTGTTTTTT. Translation: CAWSSPAQTGNTGELFF.

This clone has a single count. This chain uses TRBV5-1 with TRBJ2-3, with a possible D match to TRBD2 (6 bases). The V end lost 1 base, the J end lost 2 bases, and 14 bases lay between the germline ends. Germline-derived CDR1 and CDR2 are SGHRS and YFSETQ. CDR3 length: 16 amino acids. The CDR3 bases are TGCGCCAGCAGCTTGATCCCGGGGGAGTCCACAGATACGCAGTATTTT. Protein product: CASSLIPGESTDTQYF.

This chain joins TRBV5-8 and TRBJ2-1; 12 nucleotides agree with TRBD2. CDR1 and CDR2 from the germline V gene are SGHTS and YDEGEE. V shed 3 bases, J shed 3 bases, and the junction held 4 bases outside the gene matches. This CDR3 spans 16 amino acids. The CDR3 reads CASSSGLAGIYNEQFF. The DNA of the CDR3 is TGTGCCAGCAGCTCCGGACTAGCGGGGATCTACAATGAGCAGTTCTTC. The whole variable domain, filled in from reference TRBV5-8 and TRBJ2-1, reads EAGVTQSPTHLIKTRGQQATLRCSPISGHTSVYWYQQALGLGLQFLLWYDEGEERNRGNFPPRFSGRQFPNYSSELNVNALELEDSALYLCASSSGLAGIYNEQFFGPGTRLTVL.

This chain links TRBV5-1 with TRBJ2-7, with no clear D. CDR3 length: 12 residues. Trimming left V 5 bases short and J 7 bases short, with 13 bases between. Germline CDR1 reads SGHRS; CDR2 reads YFSETQ. As DNA, the CDR3 is TGCGCCAGCAGAAACGAACTTGGGGAGCAGTACTTC. Protein product: CASRNELGEQYF.

The rearrangement joins TRBV19 to TRBJ1-5; D is uncertain. The length of the CDR3 is 14 residues. V was trimmed by 3 bases and J by 0 bases, leaving 6 bases between them. Germline assignment: CDR1 LNHDA and CDR2 SQIVND (reference sequence). The CDR3 sequence: CASSIMGSNQPQHF. Here the CDR3 DNA reads TGTGCCAGTAGTATCATGGGTAGCAATCAGCCCCAGCATTTT.

V gene TRBV19 combines with J gene TRBJ1-3; 9 positions match TRBD1. The CDR3 covers 14 residues. J gave up 4 bases and V 8 bases, and 6 bases lay outside the gene matches. Germline V gene sequence: CDR1 LNHDA, CDR2 SQIVND (reference sequence). The CDR3: CASWDRVEGNTIYF. The CDR3 bases are TGTGCCAGTTGGGACAGGGTAGAGGGAAACACCATATATTTT.

This chain links TRBV28 with TRBJ1-5; D is possibly TRBD1 (5 bases). The CDR3 extends over 14 amino acids. The germline V gene encodes CDR1 MDHEN and CDR2 SYDVKM. The V end lost 6 bases, the J end lost 9 bases, and 18 bases lay between the germline ends. CDR3 in amino acids: CASSEIPGGRPQHF. The CDR3, as DNA: TGTGCCAGCAGCGAAATCCCGGGGGGTCGGCCCCAGCATTTT.